These 2 T cell receptor beta chains originate from one sample sequenced in a study of blood T cell repertoires in COVID-19. The assay was immunoSEQ multiplex PCR, and TCRdb's table has in-frame clones only and misses some. The data contain about 250,000 clones, about 79% of them singletons. The sequenced sample consisted of peripheral blood. The receptors originated from a man older than 75 with acute or convalescent COVID-19.

The rearrangement joins TRBV27 to TRBJ2-7, with D possibly being TRBD2 (6 bases). The V gene lost 5 bases and the J gene lost 0 bases, with 17 bases spanning the gap. The CDR3 is made up of 16 amino acids. Germline-derived CDR1 and CDR2 are MNHEY and SMNVEV (reference sequence). CDR3 DNA: TGTGCCAGCAGTCTTACCCAGCGGGTCGGCTCCTACGAGCAGTACTTC. Residues: CASSLTQRVGSYEQYF.

The table lists this clone with a count of one. The chain links TRBV4-1 to TRBJ2-1; 16 bases are a match to TRBD2. Germline CDR1 reads MGHRA; CDR2 reads YSYEKL. Trimming removed 5 bases from V and 8 bases from J; junction bases left unmatched: 3. The CDR3 loop spans 15 amino acids. CDR3 sequence (DNA): TGCGCCAGCAGCGTGGGACTAGCGGGGGGGGATGAGCAGTTCTTC. As protein: CASSVGLAGGDEQFF.